This is a list of T cell receptor beta chains from one sample in a study of cytomegalovirus exposure and HLA in healthy donors. Produced via immunoSEQ multiplex PCR; TCRdb's table is partial and in-frame only. Of fewer than 150,000 clones in the sample, roughly four fifths are singletons; the top ten hold 15% to 20%. Source material: PBMCs. Every receptor here comes from a man aged 50 to 60 in good health and CMV-seropositive. Each CDR3 is given with its conserved first and last residue.

J gene | V gene | CDR3 protein
TRBJ1-4 | TRBV7-9 | CASSLAGGWGEKLFF
TRBJ2-1 | TRBV1 | CTSSQVFSDNEQFF
TRBJ2-5 | TRBV28 | CASRPGTGPETQYF
TRBJ2-1 | TRBV5-1 | CASSLAGLAGAEQFF
TRBJ2-3 | TRBV19 | CASSTDRGARDTQYF
TRBJ2-5 | TRBV15 | CATSRGASGGVKANQETQYF
TRBJ2-1 | TRBV7-9 | CASSGPSGRATEQFF
TRBJ2-2 | TRBV28 | CASSLWTGKGGYSTQYTGELFF
TRBJ2-1 | TRBV29-1 | CSAYRTDYNEQFF
TRBJ2-1 | TRBV5-1 | CASSLGQEQFF
TRBJ2-1 | TRBV7-2 | CASSLAGGPYNEQFF
TRBJ2-7 | TRBV10-3 | CAISDLLAGVKEQYF
TRBJ2-1 | TRBV9 | CASSVERDSTNEQFF
TRBJ2-7 | TRBV28 | CASSLQGTGYEQYF
TRBJ2-1 | TRBV27 | CASSLSGSKFEQFF
TRBJ1-1 | TRBV10-3 | CAISESAVTEAFF
TRBJ2-5 | TRBV6-6 | CASSTGGWETQYF